The 15 T cell receptor beta chains reported below all come from one sample, sequenced in a study of blood T cell repertoires in COVID-19. TCRdb's copy holds only in-frame clones and misses some; the assay was immunoSEQ multiplex PCR. The sample records a few hundred thousand clones, about 91% being singletons. Sequencing was done on a sample of peripheral blood. The receptors shown here come from a woman aged 25-40 years with COVID-19, enrolled during active disease.

The chain carries TRBV11-3 and TRBJ1-6; D gene ambiguous. CDR3 length: 14 residues. Trimming stripped 3 bases from V and 8 bases from J, with 11 bases between. The germline gives CDR1 SGHNT, CDR2 YENEEA. DNA of the CDR3: TGTGCCAGCAGCTTGAGGTCCGAGGATTCACCCCTCCACTTT. Translating it yields CASSLRSEDSPLHF. Full variable domain (remainder filled in from reference TRBV11-3 and TRBJ1-6): EAGVVQSPRYKIIEKKQPVAFWCNPISGHNTLYWYLQNLGQGPELLIRYENEEAVDDSQLPKDRFSAERLKGVDSTLKIQPAELGDSAVYLCASSLRSEDSPLHFGNGTRLTVT.

This chain uses TRBV19 with TRBJ2-5, with 8 bases fitting TRBD2. Germline lookup yields CDR1 LNHDA and CDR2 SQIVND (reference sequence). After removal of 3 bases from V and 5 bases from J, the junction contained 2 bases not matched to a gene. The CDR3 is 13 residues long. The CDR3 bases are TGTGCCAGTAGTATTAGGACTAGCGAGACCCAGTACTTC. The encoded protein is CASSIRTSETQYF.

The chain links TRBV6-5 to TRBJ1-6, with 7 bases fitting TRBD1. This CDR3 contains 14 residues. With V trimmed by 6 bases and J by 9 bases, 8 bases remained unmatched. CDR1 MNHEY and CDR2 SVGAGI come from the germline V gene. The CDR3 DNA reads TGTGCCAGCAGCCAAGACAGGGATAGTTCACCCCTCCACTTT. Translating it yields CASSQDRDSSPLHF.

J is TRBJ1-2 and V is TRBV7-8, with TRBD1 matching 8 bases. Germline V gives CDR1 SGHVS, CDR2 FQNEAQ. The CDR3 is made up of 16 amino acids. Trimming at V came to 5 bases and at J to 5 bases, leaving 13 bases not matched to a gene. Here the CDR3 DNA reads TGTGCCAGCAGCCACCAACAGGGGGTCCCCCTTTATGGCTACACCTTC. Its translation: CASSHQQGVPLYGYTF.

The chain joins TRBV5-5 to TRBJ2-3; D is ambiguous. CDR1 SGHKS and CDR2 YYEKEE come from the germline V gene (reference sequence). Trimming removed 0 bases from V and 4 bases from J, with 9 bases in between. This CDR3 comprises 14 residues. The DNA of the CDR3 is TGTGCCAGCAGCTTGGAGTTTCGGGCAGATACGCAGTATTTT. It is translated as CASSLEFRADTQYF.

This clone was counted only a few times. This rearrangement joins TRBV25-1 to TRBJ2-7; no reliable D call. This CDR3 is 14 amino acids long. Germline-derived CDR1 and CDR2 are MGHDK and SYGVNS. V lost 1 base and J lost 6, with 13 bases in between. CDR3 in amino acids: CASSEWIQSGEQYF. CDR3 bases: TGTGCCAGCAGTGAATGGATCCAGTCAGGCGAGCAGTACTTC.

The rearrangement links TRBV2 to TRBJ2-5, with a weak D call TRBD1 (6 bases). Germline V gene data show CDR1 as SNHLY and CDR2 as FYNNEI. V lost 4 bases and J 5 bases, leaving 11 bases between the germline ends. CDR3 length: 13 amino acids. In nucleotides, the CDR3 is TGTGCCAGCAGTGGGGCAGGGGACGAGACCCAGTACTTC. Amino acid sequence: CASSGAGDETQYF.

The rearrangement links TRBV7-8 to TRBJ1-1; D remains ambiguous. Germline CDR1 reads SGHVS; CDR2 reads FQNEAQ. This CDR3 spans 13 amino acids. V lost 1 base and J 3 bases, leaving 6 bases between the germline ends. The DNA of the CDR3 is TGTGCCAGCAGCTTAGAACGGGACACTGAAGCTTTCTTT. Its protein product is CASSLERDTEAFF.

This chain links TRBV6-2 or TRBV6-3 with TRBJ2-5; 8 nucleotides align to TRBD2. Trimming took 4 bases from V and 3 from J; bases not matched to a gene: 7. Germline assignment: CDR1 MNHEY and CDR2 SVGEGT. CDR3 size: 15 residues. DNA of the CDR3: TGTGCCAGCAGTTCCTTTGCAGCGGGGGAAGAGACCCAGTACTTC. Its protein is CASSSFAAGEETQYF.

The V call is TRBV4-3, the J call TRBJ2-7, with D possibly matching TRBD1 (5 bases). The germline V and J ends were trimmed by 0 bases and 2 bases, with 8 bases remaining between them. The CDR3 contains 14 residues. CDR1 is LGHNA, CDR2 YSLEER, per germline. CDR3 in DNA: TGCGCCAGCAGCCAAGACAGGGCCGCCTACGAGCAGTACTTC. Encoded protein: CASSQDRAAYEQYF.

This sequence joins TRBV6-1 and TRBJ1-1; D might be TRBD1 (5 bases). V lost 2 bases and J 3 bases, leaving 13 bases between the germline ends. Germline assignment: CDR1 MNHNS and CDR2 SASEGT. The CDR3 is 15 amino acids. CDR3 DNA: TGTGCCAGCAGTGAACGCGGGGGTTGGGACACTGAAGCTTTCTTT. This gives the protein CASSERGGWDTEAFF.

This clone was observed once. The chain links TRBV19 to TRBJ2-7; a possible D gene is TRBD2 (8 bases). The CDR3 is 16 residues long. V shed 5 bases and J shed 4 bases, with 21 bases lying between them. The germline gives CDR1 LNHDA, CDR2 SQIVND (reference sequence). The CDR3 here is CASSRDSGPGGYEQYF. The DNA for the CDR3 is TGTGCCAGTAGTCGGGACAGCGGTCCGGGAGGGTACGAGCAGTACTTC.

The rearrangement links TRBV24-1 to TRBJ2-1; possible D gene TRBD2, 7 bases. The ends were cut back, 6 bases at V and 4 bases at J, with 18 bases in the middle. CDR3 length: 16 residues. Germline assignment: CDR1 KGHDR and CDR2 SFDVKD. CDR3 bases: TGTGCCACCAGTCAAGCTGGCGGGGGCCTGTACAATGAGCAGTTCTTC. As protein: CATSQAGGGLYNEQFF.

V usage is TRBV28 and J usage is TRBJ1-6, with 7 bases fitting TRBD1. The J segment lost 6 bases and the V segment lost 2 bases, leaving 4 bases of the junction unmatched. The CDR3 has 15 amino acids. Germline V gene sequence: CDR1 MDHEN, CDR2 SYDVKM. CDR3: CASSLLDRANSPLHF. CDR3 sequence (DNA): TGTGCCAGCAGTTTACTCGACAGGGCTAATTCACCCCTCCACTTT.

The chain has TRBV7-2 and TRBJ2-3; D remains unclear. This CDR3 spans 14 amino acids. Germline V gives CDR1 SGHTA, CDR2 FQGNSA. Trimming cost V 1 base and J 4 bases, with 9 bases left between them. This CDR3 is CASSLGAGADTQYF. The CDR3 region has the DNA TGTGCCAGCAGCTTAGGGGCAGGTGCAGATACGCAGTATTTT.